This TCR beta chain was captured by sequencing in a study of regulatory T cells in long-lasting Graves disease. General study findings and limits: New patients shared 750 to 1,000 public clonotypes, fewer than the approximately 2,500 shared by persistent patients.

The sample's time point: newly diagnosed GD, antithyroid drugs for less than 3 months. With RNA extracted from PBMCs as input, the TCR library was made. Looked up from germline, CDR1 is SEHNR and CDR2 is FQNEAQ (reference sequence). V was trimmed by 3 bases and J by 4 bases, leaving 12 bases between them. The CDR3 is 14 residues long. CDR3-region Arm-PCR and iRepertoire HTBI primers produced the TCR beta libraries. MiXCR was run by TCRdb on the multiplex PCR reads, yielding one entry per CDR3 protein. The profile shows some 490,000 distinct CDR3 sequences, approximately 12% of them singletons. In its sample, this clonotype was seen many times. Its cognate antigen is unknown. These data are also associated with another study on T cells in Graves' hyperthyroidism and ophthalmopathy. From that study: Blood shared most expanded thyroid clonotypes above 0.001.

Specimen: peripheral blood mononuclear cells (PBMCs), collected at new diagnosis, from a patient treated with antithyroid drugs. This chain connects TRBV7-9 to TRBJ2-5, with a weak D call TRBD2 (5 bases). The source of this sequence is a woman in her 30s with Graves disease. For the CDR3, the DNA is TGTGCCAGCAGCTTGACGGGGTCTGGAGAGACCCAGTACTTC. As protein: CASSLTGSGETQYF.